This TCR beta chain originates from a study of blood T cell repertoires in COVID-19. Background on the study: Collection of acute and convalescent COVID-19 samples took place in the United States, Italy and Spain. PBMCs, B-cell-depleted T cells, or T cells were the source of the cDNA or gDNA that made up the material.

Followed over time, Seattle patients had been enrolled while infection was active. The J segment lost 1 base and the V segment lost 6 bases, leaving 3 bases of the junction unmatched. The CDR3 sequence is 14 residues long. Germline CDR1 MDHEN, CDR2 SYDVKM. As originally analysed: Using reference gene primer amplification, nucleated cell counts were estimated. Measured with immunoSEQ multiplex PCR; TCRdb has only the in-frame clones, and not every one. V and J calls and clone size are given by that table; D and trimming were obtained from the DNA. The sample has over 150,000 clones; roughly 76% are singletons.

Sequences were obtained from peripheral blood. This receptor was obtained from a woman over 75 with COVID-19, enrolled during active disease. The chain has TRBV28 and TRBJ1-5; the match to TRBD1 covers 7 bases. In nucleotides, the CDR3 is TGTGCCAGCAGGTTACAGGGGAGCAATCAGCCCCAGCATTTT. Translating it yields CASRLQGSNQPQHF.